Here is one T cell receptor (beta chain) with its context. There is no known antigen for this receptor. The record has no base qualities; no much larger clone is one base away. Data came from an Illumina NovaSeq 6000. TCRalpha and TCRbeta cDNA libraries were built by 5'RACE with constant-segment primers, adding sample barcodes and unique molecular identifiers. RNA was extracted from every sample with Trizol reagent. Library amplification was performed in two PCR steps, and a second sample barcode and Illumina TruSeq adapters were introduced in the second step. Libraries were sequenced on an Illumina NovaSeq with 2 x 150 bp paired-end reads. On the authors' methods: Demultiplexing of reads and collapsing into UMI-guided consensus sequences were performed with migec v1.2.7. Using mixcr v2.1.11, the UMI consensuses were aligned to TRA and TRB V and J templates and assembled into clonotypes. Clonotypes were classified as expanded or contracted when called significant by both edgeR and NoisET, with noise models trained on biological replicates. For edgeR calls, the cutoffs were a false discovery rate-adjusted p below 0.01 and a log2 fold-change threshold of 1. As an exploratory analysis of dynamics, PCA with hierarchical clustering was applied to max-normalized trajectories of the 1000 most abundant clonotypes. Separately sequenced CD4+ and CD8+ repertoires were used to assign a CD4 or CD8 phenotype to each responding clone. The public sequencing data were trimmed at Q25 with fastp and processed into clonotypes with MiXCR by TCRdb, which kept only in-frame beta chains. Each entry merges the rows of one CDR3 protein and shows their most common DNA and genes. The V and J calls and clone size come from TCRdb's table, not from the authors' own analysis. For this sample there are fewer than 250,000 distinct CDR3 sequences; approximately 20% appear just once. 2.4% of the sample lies in the top ten.

The sample is drawn from a study of T-cell memory formation after mild COVID-19 (dated by TCRdb to the early 2020s). With respect to the entire study: TCR sequence clusters from the two donors were found to be largely donor specific. T-cell clones expanding and contracting after mild COVID-19 in a couple of donors were tracked by longitudinal TCRalpha and TCRbeta repertoire sequencing. The cohort comprised two young, previously healthy adult volunteers, one female and one male. Points the paper makes about the study in general: The detection of some responding clones in pre-infection memory suggests that pre-existing cross-reactive memory T cells joined the SARS-CoV-2 response. Contracting CD4+ clones turned up mainly in the CM and EM memory subsets, whereas EMRA was where CD8+ clones were enriched. From day 15 to 85, contracting clones showed balanced CD4/CD8 phenotypes, whereas a second wave of clones that expanded from day 15 to 37 leaned towards CD4+. The study covered only a couple of mild cases, and larger cohorts including severe cases with pre-infection samples were considered necessary. The second-wave clones that peaked on day 37 were not confirmed to be SARS-CoV-2 specific.

A distance of 6 bases separates the germline ends of V and J, which lose 4 bases and 3 bases respectively. CDR1 KGHDR and CDR2 SFDVKD are derived from the germline V gene. The CDR3 measures 12 amino acids from cysteine to phenylalanine. The DNA shown is the 36-base CDR3, in frame from base 1. PBMCs were isolated by Ficoll-Paque density gradient centrifugation. The sequenced sample consisted of PBMCs or a T cell subset sorted from them (not recorded which). The V and J segments used are TRBV24-1 and TRBJ2-7; the best D guess is TRBD2, with 5 bases matching. This receptor was taken from an adult woman who had mild COVID-19 (a few samples of this study predate the infection). The sample titles of this study are shuffled in the database, so cell type and time point are left out; the donor was told from shared clones. The CDR3 protein sequence reads: CATSDRDYEQYF. The sequence in DNA is TGTGCCACCAGTGACCGGGACTACGAGCAGTACTTC.